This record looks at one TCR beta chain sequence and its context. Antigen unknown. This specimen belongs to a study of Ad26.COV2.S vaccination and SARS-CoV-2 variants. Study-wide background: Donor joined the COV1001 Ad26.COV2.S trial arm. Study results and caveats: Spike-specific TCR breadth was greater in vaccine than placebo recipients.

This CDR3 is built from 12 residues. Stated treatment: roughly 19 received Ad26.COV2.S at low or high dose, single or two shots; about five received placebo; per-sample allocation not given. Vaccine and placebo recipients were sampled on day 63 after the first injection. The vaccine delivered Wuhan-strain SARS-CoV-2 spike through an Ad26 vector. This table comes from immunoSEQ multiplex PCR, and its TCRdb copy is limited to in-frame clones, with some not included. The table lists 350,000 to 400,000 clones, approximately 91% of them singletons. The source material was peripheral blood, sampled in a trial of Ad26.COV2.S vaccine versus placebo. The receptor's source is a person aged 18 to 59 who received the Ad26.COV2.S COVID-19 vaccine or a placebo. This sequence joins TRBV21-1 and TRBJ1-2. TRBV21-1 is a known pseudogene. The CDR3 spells CASSKVPGESTF. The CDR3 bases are TGTGCCAGCAGCAAAGTTCCGGGGGAAAGCACCTTC.